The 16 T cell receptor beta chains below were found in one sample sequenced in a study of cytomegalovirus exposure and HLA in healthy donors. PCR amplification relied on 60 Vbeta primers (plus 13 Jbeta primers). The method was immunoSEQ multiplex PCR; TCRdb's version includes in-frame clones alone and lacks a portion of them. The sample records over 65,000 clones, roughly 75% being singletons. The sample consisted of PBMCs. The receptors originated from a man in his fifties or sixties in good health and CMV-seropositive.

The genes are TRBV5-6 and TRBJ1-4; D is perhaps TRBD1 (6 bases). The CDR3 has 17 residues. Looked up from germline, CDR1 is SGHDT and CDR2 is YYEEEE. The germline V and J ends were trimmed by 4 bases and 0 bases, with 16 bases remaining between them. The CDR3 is CASSEYLRTATNEKLFF. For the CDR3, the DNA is TGTGCCAGCAGCGAATACTTACGGACAGCAACTAATGAAAAACTGTTTTTT.

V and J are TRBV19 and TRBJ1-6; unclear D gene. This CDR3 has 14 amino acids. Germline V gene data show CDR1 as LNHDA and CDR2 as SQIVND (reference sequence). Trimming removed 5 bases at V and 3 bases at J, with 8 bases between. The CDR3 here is CASSSGVYNSPLHF. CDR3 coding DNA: TGTGCCAGTAGTTCAGGTGTCTATAATTCACCCCTCCACTTT.

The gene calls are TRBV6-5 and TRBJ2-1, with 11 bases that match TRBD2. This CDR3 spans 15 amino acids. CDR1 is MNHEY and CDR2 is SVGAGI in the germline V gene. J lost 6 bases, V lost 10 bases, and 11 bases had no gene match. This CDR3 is CATNIAGGPLNEQFF. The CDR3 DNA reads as TGTGCCACCAATATAGCGGGAGGGCCTCTCAATGAGCAGTTCTTC.

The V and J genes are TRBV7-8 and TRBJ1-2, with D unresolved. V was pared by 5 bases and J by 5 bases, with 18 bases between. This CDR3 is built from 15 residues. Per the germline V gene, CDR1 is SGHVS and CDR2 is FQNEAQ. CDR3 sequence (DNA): TGTGCCAGCAGCCCGGCGGGTATTGTTGGATATGGCTACACCTTC. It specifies CASSPAGIVGYGYTF.

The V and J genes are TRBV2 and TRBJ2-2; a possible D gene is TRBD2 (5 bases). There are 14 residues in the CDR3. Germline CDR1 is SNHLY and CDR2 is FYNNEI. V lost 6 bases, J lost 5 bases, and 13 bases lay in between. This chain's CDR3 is CASRLRSGTGELFF. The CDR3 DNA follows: TGTGCCAGCAGACTCAGATCGGGGACCGGGGAGCTGTTTTTT.

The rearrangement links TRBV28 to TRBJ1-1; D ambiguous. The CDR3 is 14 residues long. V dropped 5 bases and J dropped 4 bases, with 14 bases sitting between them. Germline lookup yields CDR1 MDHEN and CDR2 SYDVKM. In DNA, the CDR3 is TGTGCCAGCAGTCCCCCCGCCCAAGCCACTGAAGCTTTCTTT. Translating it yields CASSPPAQATEAFF. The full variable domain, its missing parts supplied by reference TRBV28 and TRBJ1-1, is DVKVTQSSRYLVKRTGEKVFLECVQDMDHENMFWYRQDPGLGLRLIYFSYDVKMKEKGDIPEGYSVSREKKERFSLILESASTNQTSMYLCASSPPAQATEAFFGQGTRLTVV.

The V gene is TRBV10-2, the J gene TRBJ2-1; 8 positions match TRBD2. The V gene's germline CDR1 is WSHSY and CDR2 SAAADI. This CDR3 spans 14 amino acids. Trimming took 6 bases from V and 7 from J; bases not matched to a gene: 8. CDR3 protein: CASRKAGARNEQFF. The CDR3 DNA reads TGCGCCAGCAGAAAAGCGGGAGCCCGGAATGAGCAGTTCTTC.

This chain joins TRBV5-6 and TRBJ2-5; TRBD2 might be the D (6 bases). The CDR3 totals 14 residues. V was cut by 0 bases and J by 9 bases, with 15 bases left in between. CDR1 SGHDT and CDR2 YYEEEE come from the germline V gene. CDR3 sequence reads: CASSLVRGREPQYF. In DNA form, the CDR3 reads TGTGCCAGCAGCTTGGTTCGGGGTCGGGAGCCCCAGTACTTC.

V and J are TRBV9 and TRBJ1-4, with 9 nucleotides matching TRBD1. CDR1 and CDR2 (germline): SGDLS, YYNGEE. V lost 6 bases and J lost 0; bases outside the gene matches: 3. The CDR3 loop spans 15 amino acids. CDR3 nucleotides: TGTGCCAGCAACCGACAGGGGGCAACTAATGAAAAACTGTTTTTT. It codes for CASNRQGATNEKLFF.

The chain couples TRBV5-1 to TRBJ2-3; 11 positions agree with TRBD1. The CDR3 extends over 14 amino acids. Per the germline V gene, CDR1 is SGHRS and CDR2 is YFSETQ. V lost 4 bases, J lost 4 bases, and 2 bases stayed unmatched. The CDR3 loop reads CASSGQGASDTQYF. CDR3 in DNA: TGCGCCAGCAGCGGACAGGGGGCTTCAGATACGCAGTATTTT.

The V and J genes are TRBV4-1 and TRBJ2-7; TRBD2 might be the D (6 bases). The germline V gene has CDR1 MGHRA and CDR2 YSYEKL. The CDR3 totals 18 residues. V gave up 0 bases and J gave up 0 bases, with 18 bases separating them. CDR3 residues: CASSQDRGGTSPSYEQYF. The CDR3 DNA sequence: TGCGCCAGCAGCCAAGATCGTGGGGGGACTTCCCCCTCCTACGAGCAGTACTTC.

The CDR3 DNA reads TGTGCCAGCAGGCCACAACGGGTTGGCTACACCTTC. Protein: CASRPQRVGYTF. The chain is built from TRBV13 and TRBJ1-2; D is uncertain. In germline, CDR1 is PRHDT, CDR2 FYEKMQ (reference sequence). The CDR3 length is 12 residues. Trimming removed 6 bases from V and 7 bases from J, with 12 bases in between.

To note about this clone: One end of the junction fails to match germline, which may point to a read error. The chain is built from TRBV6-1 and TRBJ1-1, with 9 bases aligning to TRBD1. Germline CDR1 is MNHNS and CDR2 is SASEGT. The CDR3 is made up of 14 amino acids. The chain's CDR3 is CAGSAGTGHTEAFF. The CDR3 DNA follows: TGTGCCGGCAGTGCGGGGACAGGGCACACTGAAGCTTTCTTT.

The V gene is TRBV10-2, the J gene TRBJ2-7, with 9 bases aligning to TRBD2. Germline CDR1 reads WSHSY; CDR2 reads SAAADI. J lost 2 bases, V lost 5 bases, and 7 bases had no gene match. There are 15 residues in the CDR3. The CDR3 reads CASSHSGSVPYEQYF. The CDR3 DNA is TGCGCCAGCAGTCATAGCGGGAGTGTCCCCTACGAGCAGTACTTC.

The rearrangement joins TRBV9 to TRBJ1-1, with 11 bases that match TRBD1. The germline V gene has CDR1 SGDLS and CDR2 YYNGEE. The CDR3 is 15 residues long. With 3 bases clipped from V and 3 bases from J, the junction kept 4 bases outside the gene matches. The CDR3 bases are TGTGCCAGCAGCGCGAGGACAGGGGGCTACACTGAAGCTTTCTTT. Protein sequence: CASSARTGGYTEAFF.

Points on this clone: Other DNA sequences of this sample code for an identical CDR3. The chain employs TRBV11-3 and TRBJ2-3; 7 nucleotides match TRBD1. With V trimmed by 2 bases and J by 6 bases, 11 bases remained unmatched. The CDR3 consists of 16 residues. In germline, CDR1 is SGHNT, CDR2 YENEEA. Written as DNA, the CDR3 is TGTGCCAGCAGCTTAAGACAGGGCGAAGGATCCGATACGCAGTATTTT. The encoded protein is CASSLRQGEGSDTQYF.